Sequencing of this TCR beta chain was carried out in a study of molecular identifiers for immune sequencing clone quantification (dated by TCRdb to the late 2010s). For the study in its entirety: For a replicate experiment, RNA from around 20,000 or 99,000 naive CD8 T cells was divided into five aliquots, of which four were sequenced. CD8 T cells were used in a methods study to benchmark molecular-identifier clustering-based TCR repertoire sequencing (MIDCIRS) and TCR RNA copy counting.

Between the V and J ends, shortened by 7 bases and 4 bases respectively, the junction contains 12 bases. The CDR3 spans 13 residues, from the cysteine through the phenylalanine. Just the 39-base CDR3 DNA is kept, in frame starting at base 1. For CDR1 and CDR2, the germline V gene lists ENHRY and SYGVKD. Libraries of naive CD8 T cells were built from anywhere between about 20,000 and 1,000,000 sorted cells, with 10%, 30% or 50% of the purified RNA used. Naive CD8 T cells were FACS-sorted as CD8+CD4-CCR7+CD45RA+ on a BD FACSAria II into RLT Plus buffer. To test detection sensitivity, Jurkat RNA equal to about nine TCR copies was added to samples of about 17,000-1,100,000 naive CD8 T cells. CD8 T cells were enriched with RosetteSep CD8+ T Cell Enrichment Cocktail and Ficoll-Paque, followed by ACK red cell lysis. For this clonotype: The specificity of this receptor is unknown. Per-base quality was not reported, and no clone a single base away is much larger than it.

The study at large found these results: In CMV-specific effector cells, clones with more than 20 RNA copies accounted for over 98% of molecules, whereas in naive cells such clones accounted for under 1%. Spiked-in Jurkat TCR RNA equivalent to a single cell was reported to be detectable even among approximately 900,000 naive CD8 T cells. Modeling estimated 3 to 3.5 recovered TCR RNA copies per cell, compared with 9.5 to 10 by digital PCR, which implies 30% to 35% capture efficiency. Naive libraries contained spiked-in Jurkat TCR RNA (roughly 10 copies' worth), which is not part of the donor repertoire. When barcode sub-clustering was not used, chimeric consensus sequences inflated TCR diversity, with chimeras reaching as high as 47%. Highly expanded clone sizes could be underestimated if identical TCR molecules share a barcode.

Libraries were built with PCR. The sequencing machine was an Illumina HiSeq 4000. Bulk TCR libraries were generated as previously described, with the TCR primers listed in Table S5 used. Total RNA was purified with the Qiagen AllPrep DNA/RNA kit. Before analysis, reads from multiple sequencing runs of the same library were pooled. On the study's bioinformatics: Reads were retained only if the reads had an exact TCR constant sequence, and the retained reads were trimmed to 150 nt and grouped according to their 12-nt molecular barcodes. Reads within each barcode group were sub-clustered using a 15% Levenshtein threshold, and quality-weighted consensus sequences were constructed for each RNA molecule. Non-functional sequences were filtered out, along with any lower-count sequence sitting one edit away from another sequence. Based on a fit of two negative binomial distributions, barcode sub-clusters having less than 20% of the maximum read count were discarded. TCRdb redid the processing of the public reads, applying fastp at Q25 and MiXCR, and retained in-frame beta chains. All rows with the same CDR3 protein become a single entry with the most common DNA and genes. What appears here as the V and J calls and clone size reflects TCRdb's work, not the paper's. For this sample there are 250,000 to 350,000 distinct CDR3 sequences; over 20% appear just once. About 0.81% of the sample rests with the top ten.

The chain employs TRBV10-3 and TRBJ2-3; a tentative D match to TRBD2 spans 5 bases. The clonotype was recovered from a human donor in good health. Some libraries in this study had Jurkat cell RNA spiked in. The sequencing sample was made of naive CD8+ T cells from blood, with Jurkat cell RNA spiked in. The cell subset or site label for this specimen denotes: FACS-sorted CD8+CD4-CCR7+CD45RA+ naive T cells. This receptor carries the CDR3 CAINSARADTQYF. The DNA reads TGTGCCATCAATAGCGCCCGGGCAGATACGCAGTATTTT.